The 29 T cell receptor beta chains reported below all come from one sample, sequenced in a study of OX40 agonist ivuxolimab in advanced cancers. Profiled with immunoSEQ multiplex PCR; TCRdb holds only in-frame clones, not every one. In the table there are approximately 19,000 clones, 84% of which are singletons. Sample: CD4+ or CD8+ T cells sorted from blood, taken in a trial of the OX40 agonist ivuxolimab. These receptors were taken from an adult with an advanced solid tumor such as melanoma, head and neck, liver or kidney cancer.

The J gene is TRBJ1-1, the V gene TRBV6-5; TRBD1 matches 7 bases. The trim removed 6 bases at V and 1 base at J, leaving 5 bases unmatched. The CDR3 contains 14 residues. The germline CDR1 and CDR2 sequences are MNHEY and SVGAGI. In nucleotides, the CDR3 is TGTGCCAGCAGCCCCAGGGACAGGAACACTGAAGCTTTCTTT. This encodes CASSPRDRNTEAFF.

The chain recombines TRBV6-4 with TRBJ1-5; D remains unclear. Germline assignment: CDR1 MRHNA and CDR2 SNTAGT. Trimming shortened V by 4 bases and J by 0 bases, and 4 bases separated the two germline ends. This CDR3 contains 13 residues. DNA for the CDR3: TGTGCCAGCAGTGCAAATAGCAATCAGCCCCAGCATTTT. Amino acid sequence: CASSANSNQPQHF.

The rearrangement joins TRBV9 to TRBJ2-5; D remains unclear. Looked up from germline, CDR1 is SGDLS and CDR2 is YYNGEE. V lost 4 bases and J lost 5, with 12 bases in between. The CDR3 contains 13 residues. CDR3 loop: CASSPQGSETQYF. As DNA, the CDR3 is TGTGCCAGCAGCCCGCAAGGCTCGGAGACCCAGTACTTC.

The chain employs TRBV19 and TRBJ1-1, with 8 bases lining up with TRBD1. The CDR3 sequence is 15 residues long. The germline V gene encodes CDR1 LNHDA and CDR2 SQIVND (reference sequence). The junction had 9 bases not matched to a gene; V was cut back by 7 bases and J by 2 bases. The CDR3 sequence: CASKPPGQGNTEAFF. As DNA, the CDR3 is TGTGCCAGTAAACCCCCAGGACAGGGAAACACTGAAGCTTTCTTT.

There are a few counts of this clone. V usage is TRBV7-3 and J usage is TRBJ2-3; D is unresolved. Germline assignment: CDR1 SGHTA and CDR2 FQGTGA. This CDR3 region has 15 residues. The V end lost 1 base, the J end lost 5 bases, and 13 bases lay between the germline ends. The chain's CDR3 is CASSLNLGLLDTQYF. The DNA for the CDR3 is TGTGCCAGCAGCTTAAATTTGGGGTTGTTAGATACGCAGTATTTT. Full variable domain (rest looked up from reference TRBV7-3 and TRBJ2-3): GAGVSQTPSNKVTEKGKYVELRCDPISGHTALYWYRQSLGQGPEFLIYFQGTGAADDSGLPNDRFFAVRPEGSVSTLKIQRTERGDSAVYLCASSLNLGLLDTQYFGPGTRLTVL.

This clone was seen more than once but under ten times. The genes are TRBV5-1 and TRBJ2-1; 14 bases fit TRBD2. The germline V gene encodes CDR1 SGHRS and CDR2 YFSETQ. V was clipped by 4 bases and J by 8 bases; unmatched bases: 5. The CDR3 spans 15 residues. The CDR3: CASSRGTSGSYEQFF. CDR3 bases: TGCGCCAGCAGCCGGGGGACTAGCGGGAGCTATGAGCAGTTCTTC.

V usage is TRBV7-2 and J usage is TRBJ1-5, with a weak D call TRBD1 (6 bases). CDR3 size: 18 residues. Per the germline V gene, CDR1 is SGHTA and CDR2 is FQGNSA. V shed 4 bases and J shed 3 bases, with 22 bases lying between them. The CDR3 region has the DNA TGTGCCAGCAGCTCCGACCCCATCTACAGGGTTTCCAATCAGCCCCAGCATTTT. It codes for CASSSDPIYRVSNQPQHF.

The CDR3 DNA follows: TGTGCCAGCAGCTTCCGGACAGGGGGGCCACAAGAGACCCAGTACTTC. The encoded protein is CASSFRTGGPQETQYF. The genes are TRBV7-9 and TRBJ2-5, with 10 bases that match TRBD1. Germline lookup yields CDR1 SEHNR and CDR2 FQNEAQ (reference sequence). This CDR3 region has 16 residues. V trimming: 3 bases; J trimming: 2 bases; junction bases outside the gene matches: 6. Supplemented by reference TRBV7-9 and TRBJ2-5, the full variable domain reads DTGVSQNPRHKITKRGQNVTFRCDPISEHNRLYWYRQTLGQGPEFLTYFQNEAQLEKSRLLSDRFSAERPKGSFSTLEIQRTEQGDSAMYLCASSFRTGGPQETQYFGPGTRLLVL.

The chain uses TRBV9 and TRBJ1-2; a weak D match, TRBD1 (5 bases). The V end lost 0 bases, the J end lost 5 bases, and 14 bases lay between the germline ends. The V gene's germline CDR1 is SGDLS and CDR2 YYNGEE. This CDR3 comprises 15 residues. The CDR3 loop is CASSVVDGTVYGYTF. The CDR3 coding sequence is TGTGCCAGCAGCGTAGTGGACGGGACTGTGTATGGCTACACCTTC.

This clone was seen a few times. The V and J genes are TRBV7-9 and TRBJ2-7, with D tentatively TRBD1 (6 bases). The CDR3 is made up of 15 amino acids. Trimming removed 0 bases from V and 1 base from J, with 10 bases in between. The germline V gene encodes CDR1 SEHNR and CDR2 FQNEAQ (reference sequence). DNA of the CDR3: TGTGCCAGCAGCTTAGCGCAGGGGAAGTCCTACGAGCAGTACTTC. It yields the protein CASSLAQGKSYEQYF. Together with reference TRBV7-9 and TRBJ2-7, the CDR3 gives the full variable domain: DTGVSQNPRHKITKRGQNVTFRCDPISEHNRLYWYRQTLGQGPEFLTYFQNEAQLEKSRLLSDRFSAERPKGSFSTLEIQRTEQGDSAMYLCASSLAQGKSYEQYFGPGTRLTVT.

Comment on this clone: The germline gene is not matched at one end of the junction; a read error may be the cause. Within the sample, other DNA sequences also encode this same CDR3. The chain employs TRBV6-6 and TRBJ1-2; D unresolved. This CDR3 region has 13 residues. The germline gives CDR1 MNHNY, CDR2 SVGAGI (reference sequence). In DNA form, the CDR3 reads TGTGCCAGCAGCCAAGCTACGAACTACGGCTACACCTTC. Protein: CASSQATNYGYTF.

The genes are TRBV2 and TRBJ1-4; no clear D. CDR3 length: 14 amino acids. The V and J ends lost 2 bases and 8 bases respectively, with 12 bases between them. In germline, CDR1 is SNHLY, CDR2 FYNNEI. CDR3 protein: CASSEQRSEEKLFF. The DNA of the CDR3 is TGTGCCAGCAGTGAACAACGGAGTGAGGAAAAACTGTTTTTT. Supplemented by reference TRBV2 and TRBJ1-4, the full variable domain reads EPEVTQTPSHQVTQMGQEVILRCVPISNHLYFYWYRQILGQKVEFLVSFYNNEISEKSEIFDDQFSVERPDGSNFTLKIRSTKLEDSAMYFCASSEQRSEEKLFFGSGTQLSVL.

The gene calls are TRBV6-5 and TRBJ1-6; D call uncertain. This CDR3 is 13 amino acids long. The ends were cut back, 0 bases at V and 8 bases at J, with 5 bases in the middle. Germline-derived CDR1 and CDR2 are MNHEY and SVGAGI. The CDR3 DNA sequence: TGTGCCAGCAGTTACTCTCCAGATTCACCCCTCCACTTT. Translation: CASSYSPDSPLHF.

The gene calls are TRBV29-1 and TRBJ1-2, with 7 bases matching TRBD1. J was trimmed by 7 bases and V by 7 bases; bases with no gene match: 6. There are 11 residues in the CDR3. Germline V gives CDR1 SQVTM, CDR2 ANQGSEA. The CDR3 bases are TGCAGCGCCGGACAGGATGGTGGCTACACCTTC. It is translated as CSAGQDGGYTF.

The CDR3 is CASSDRENEKLFF. The CDR3 DNA is TGTGCCAGCAGCGACAGGGAGAATGAAAAACTGTTTTTT. The V call is TRBV6-1, the J call TRBJ1-4; 7 bases line up with TRBD1. The ends lost 6 bases at V and 5 bases at J; junction bases unmatched: 3. This CDR3 region has 13 residues. Germline loops: CDR1 MNHNS, CDR2 SASEGT.

The CDR3 sequence is CASSYRDRVYNEQFF. The CDR3 DNA follows: TGTGCCAGCAGTTACCGGGACAGGGTCTACAATGAGCAGTTCTTC. The chain joins TRBV6-5 to TRBJ2-1; 9 bases map to TRBD1. The CDR3 is 15 residues long. The germline V gene encodes CDR1 MNHEY and CDR2 SVGAGI. Trimming at V came to 2 bases and at J to 3 bases, leaving 2 bases not matched to a gene.

This clone appeared a single time. The chain is built from TRBV5-1 and TRBJ1-4; no reliable D call. Germline V gene data show CDR1 as SGHRS and CDR2 as YFSETQ. V was trimmed by 2 bases and J by 8 bases, leaving 25 bases between them. The CDR3 covers 18 residues. The CDR3 loop is CASSFTTRTIGDREKLFF. CDR3 DNA: TGCGCCAGCAGCTTTACAACTCGAACAATAGGTGATCGGGAAAAACTGTTTTTT.

V gene TRBV5-1 combines with J gene TRBJ1-1; D uncertain. The length of the CDR3 is 15 residues. The ends were cut back, 4 bases at V and 2 bases at J, with 15 bases in the middle. From germline, CDR1 is SGHRS and CDR2 YFSETQ. CDR3 bases: TGCGCCAGCAGCCGAAGGGTTGGGGAAAACACTGAAGCTTTCTTT. Translated, it gives CASSRRVGENTEAFF.

The chain joins TRBV5-1 to TRBJ1-3, with D tentatively TRBD1 (6 bases). Germline CDR1 and CDR2: SGHRS and YFSETQ. V shed 6 bases and J shed 0 bases, with 13 bases lying between them. The CDR3 loop spans 15 amino acids. CDR3 region: CASTRDITSGNTIYF. CDR3 nucleotide sequence: TGCGCCAGCACGCGGGACATCACCTCTGGAAACACCATATATTTT.

The V call is TRBV19, the J call TRBJ2-1; D unresolved. The CDR3 totals 13 residues. Looked up from germline, CDR1 is LNHDA and CDR2 is SQIVND (reference sequence). Deletions cut 1 base from V and 6 bases from J, with 7 bases between. CDR3 protein: CASSIASVNEQFF. CDR3 nucleotides: TGTGCCAGTAGTATAGCCTCTGTCAATGAGCAGTTCTTC.

The chain couples TRBV4-1 to TRBJ2-3; the D gene is possibly TRBD2 (6 bases). The CDR3 spans 16 residues. Germline assignment: CDR1 MGHRA and CDR2 YSYEKL. Trimming took 4 bases from V and 1 from J, leaving 15 bases between them. Written as DNA, the CDR3 is TGCGCCAGCAGCCCTTACAAATCGGGGGGCACAGATACGCAGTATTTT. Protein: CASSPYKSGGTDTQYF.

This clone was counted a few times. J is TRBJ1-1 and V is TRBV6-1, with D possibly TRBD1 on 6 matching bases. CDR1 is MNHNS and CDR2 is SASEGT in the germline V gene. V was cut by 6 bases and J by 1 base, with 12 bases left in between. This CDR3 spans 14 amino acids. CDR3 sequence reads: CASRPWTENTEAFF. The DNA for the CDR3 is TGTGCCAGCAGACCTTGGACAGAGAACACTGAAGCTTTCTTT.

V gene TRBV6-1 combines with J gene TRBJ2-7, with D maybe TRBD1 (5 bases). Germline V lookup: CDR1 MNHNS, CDR2 SASEGT. This CDR3 region has 13 residues. V was cut by 7 bases and J by 0 bases, with 10 bases left in between. The CDR3 nucleotides read TGTGCCAGCACTAAAGACAGCTCCTACGAGCAGTACTTC. Protein: CASTKDSSYEQYF.

On this clone itself: Just one base apart from a much larger clone, this may be a read error. The rearrangement links TRBV6-5 to TRBJ1-5; D call uncertain. CDR1 is MNHEY and CDR2 is SVGAGI in the germline V gene. The V and J ends lost 0 bases and 9 bases respectively, with 9 bases between them. The CDR3 has 13 residues. CDR3 region: CASSYSPWRPQHF. The DNA for the CDR3 is TGTGCCAGCAGTTACTCGCCATGGCGGCCCCAGCATTTT.

This clone was detected a few times. This chain joins TRBV6-1 and TRBJ1-1; no definite D call. Trimming removed 4 bases at V and 6 bases at J, with 12 bases between. The CDR3 extends over 13 amino acids. Germline V gives CDR1 MNHNS, CDR2 SASEGT. CDR3 region: CASSVEVPPEAFF. The CDR3 DNA follows: TGTGCCAGCAGTGTCGAGGTACCCCCTGAAGCTTTCTTT.

This chain uses TRBV5-1 with TRBJ2-1; unclear D gene. Germline loops: CDR1 SGHRS, CDR2 YFSETQ. This CDR3 region has 13 residues. Trimming left V 0 bases short and J 7 bases short, with 8 bases between. The CDR3 coding sequence is TGCGCCAGCAGCTTGGACCCAGGAAATGAGCAGTTCTTC. This codes for CASSLDPGNEQFF.

The chain recombines TRBV19 with TRBJ1-1; D is uncertain. Trimming left V 3 bases short and J 9 bases short, with 17 bases between. The CDR3 extends over 14 amino acids. CDR1 and CDR2 (germline): LNHDA, SQIVND (reference sequence). The CDR3 nucleotides read TGTGCCAGTAGTATCGGTGGGCAGGTCCCCCAAGCTTTCTTT. Protein sequence: CASSIGGQVPQAFF.

This chain joins TRBV6-5 and TRBJ1-5, with 9 bases lining up with TRBD1. There are 16 residues in the CDR3. The germline V gene has CDR1 MNHEY and CDR2 SVGAGI. The V and J ends lost 1 base and 6 bases, in that order; junction bases with no gene match: 7. The CDR3 protein is CASSYFGTGLGQPQHF. The CDR3 DNA sequence: TGTGCCAGCAGTTACTTCGGGACAGGGCTTGGTCAGCCCCAGCATTTT.

This clone has only one observation. The chain couples TRBV30 to TRBJ1-5; D may be TRBD1 (5 bases). The V and J ends lost 1 base and 2 bases respectively, with 6 bases between them. Germline assignment: CDR1 GTSNPN and CDR2 SVGIG (reference sequence). The CDR3 consists of 13 residues. CDR3: CAWSETGNQPQHF. CDR3 coding DNA: TGTGCCTGGAGTGAGACAGGCAATCAGCCCCAGCATTTT.